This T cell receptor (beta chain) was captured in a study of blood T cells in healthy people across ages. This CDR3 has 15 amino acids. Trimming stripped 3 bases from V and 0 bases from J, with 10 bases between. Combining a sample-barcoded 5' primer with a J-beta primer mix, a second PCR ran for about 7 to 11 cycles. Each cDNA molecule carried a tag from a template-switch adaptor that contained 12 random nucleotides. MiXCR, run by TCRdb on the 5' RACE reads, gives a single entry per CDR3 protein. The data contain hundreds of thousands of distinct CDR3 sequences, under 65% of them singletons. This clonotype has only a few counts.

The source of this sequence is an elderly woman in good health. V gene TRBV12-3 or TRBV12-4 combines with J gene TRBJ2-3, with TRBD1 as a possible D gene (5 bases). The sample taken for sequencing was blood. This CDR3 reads CASSFKTDSTDTQYF. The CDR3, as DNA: TGTGCCAGCAGTTTTAAGACAGATAGCACAGATACGCAGTATTTT.